These 17 T cell receptor beta chains originate from one sample sequenced in a study of cytomegalovirus exposure and HLA in healthy donors. PCR used 60 Vbeta primers and 13 Jbeta primers. Assay: immunoSEQ multiplex PCR; the TCRdb copy retains only in-frame clones and omits some. The sample lists 130,000 or so clones, under 90% occurring once. The sample comprised PBMCs. The receptor set was obtained from a woman between 35 and 50 years old in good health and CMV-seronegative.

This clone was counted a few times. This rearrangement joins TRBV6-1 to TRBJ2-3, with 7 nucleotides matching TRBD2. Trimming cost V 7 bases and J 1 base; bases outside gene matches: 2. Germline CDR1 MNHNS, CDR2 SASEGT. The CDR3 sequence is 13 residues long. The CDR3 bases are TGTGCCAGCATTGCGGGGGGCACAGATACGCAGTATTTT. Its translation: CASIAGGTDTQYF.

The chain carries TRBV5-3 and TRBJ2-3, with 10 bases lining up with TRBD2. TRBV5-3 is an open reading frame, and its role is uncertain. This CDR3 comprises 19 residues. V dropped 2 bases and J dropped 5; count of bases not matched to a gene: 17. This chain's CDR3 is CARSFNASGRMVGVDTQYF. CDR3 coding DNA: TGTGCCAGAAGCTTCAATGCTAGCGGGAGAATGGTGGGTGTAGATACGCAGTATTTT.

This rearrangement joins TRBV19 to TRBJ1-2, with 9 bases lining up with TRBD1. Germline CDR1 reads LNHDA; CDR2 reads SQIVND (reference sequence). With V trimmed by 7 bases and J by 5 bases, 8 bases remained unmatched. The CDR3 consists of 14 residues. The CDR3 DNA reads as TGTGCCAGTATGTGGACAGGGGCGGCTTATGGCTACACCTTC. It encodes CASMWTGAAYGYTF. Full variable domain (outside the CDR3, taken from reference TRBV19 and TRBJ1-2): DGGITQSPKYLFRKEGQNVTLSCEQNLNHDAMYWYRQDPGQGLRLIYYSQIVNDFQKGDIAEGYSVSREKKESFPLTVTSAQKNPTAFYLCASMWTGAAYGYTFGSGTRLTVV.

This sequence joins TRBV28 and TRBJ2-2; D is possibly TRBD2 (5 bases). The germline gives CDR1 MDHEN, CDR2 SYDVKM. The CDR3 covers 12 residues. The V gene lost 8 bases and the J gene lost 5 bases, with 9 bases spanning the gap. CDR3 coding DNA: TGTGCCAGCGAAACGGGGACCGGGGAGCTGTTTTTT. This encodes CASETGTGELFF.

The chain has TRBV12-5 and TRBJ2-1; tentatively, D is TRBD1 (5 bases). This CDR3 has 13 residues. Trimming left V 5 bases short and J 4 bases short, with 9 bases between. Germline loops: CDR1 LGHNT, CDR2 FRNRAP. CDR3 nucleotides: TGTGCTAGTGGTGAAGACAGATACAATGAGCAGTTCTTC. Its protein product is CASGEDRYNEQFF.

For this clone: This specimen includes other DNA sequences encoding the same CDR3. The chain is built from TRBV5-6 and TRBJ2-3, with TRBD1 matching over 7 bases. The CDR3 totals 14 residues. Germline lookup yields CDR1 SGHDT and CDR2 YYEEEE. V lost 5 bases and J lost 4; bases outside the gene matches: 7. The CDR3 sequence is CASSLQTGADTQYF. CDR3 nucleotide sequence: TGTGCCAGCAGTCTGCAAACAGGGGCAGATACGCAGTATTTT. Full variable domain (outside the CDR3, taken from reference TRBV5-6 and TRBJ2-3): DAGVTQSPTHLIKTRGQQVTLRCSPKSGHDTVSWYQQALGQGPQFIFQYYEEEERQRGNFPDRFSGHQFPNYSSELNVNALLLGDSALYLCASSLQTGADTQYFGPGTRLTVL.

The chain joins TRBV27 to TRBJ1-2; 7 bases fit TRBD1. Germline CDR1 is MNHEY and CDR2 is SMNVEV (reference sequence). The CDR3 covers 14 residues. The V gene end was trimmed by 6 bases and the J gene end by 4 bases; junction bases not matched to a gene: 8. CDR3: CASSPGQSFYGYTF. DNA of the CDR3: TGTGCCAGCAGCCCGGGACAGAGTTTCTATGGCTACACCTTC.

The CDR3 coding sequence is TGTGCCAGCAGTTTATGGGGGACTAGCCGGTCCACAGATACGCAGTATTTT. It translates to CASSLWGTSRSTDTQYF. The gene calls are TRBV28 and TRBJ2-3; 9 nucleotides line up with TRBD2. This CDR3 region has 17 residues. V lost 0 bases and J lost 2; bases outside the gene matches: 6. The germline V gene encodes CDR1 MDHEN and CDR2 SYDVKM.

The rearrangement links TRBV2 to TRBJ2-5; the match to TRBD1 covers 9 bases. The DNA matches TRBJ2-7 better at its end, which makes the J call doubtful. CDR3 length equals 13 residues. In germline, CDR1 is SNHLY, CDR2 FYNNEI. CDR3 bases: TGTGCCAGCCGGGGACAGGGAATATACGAGCAGTACTTC. As protein: CASRGQGIYEQYF.

The rearrangement joins TRBV5-4 to TRBJ2-6; TRBD1 matches at 8 bases. CDR3 length: 17 residues. The junction had 6 bases not matched to a gene; V was cut back by 2 bases and J by 2 bases. CDR1 and CDR2 (germline): SGHNT, YYREEE (reference sequence). For the CDR3, the DNA is TGTGCCAGCAGCTTAGACAGGGGCGGAACTGGGGCCAACGTCCTGACTTTC. The encoded protein is CASSLDRGGTGANVLTF.

V gene TRBV30 combines with J gene TRBJ2-1, with D hard to call. This CDR3 contains 14 residues. Germline assignment: CDR1 GTSNPN and CDR2 SVGIG (reference sequence). The V gene lost 2 bases and the J gene lost 0 bases, with 8 bases spanning the gap. The CDR3 sequence: CAWSRDSSYNEQFF. The CDR3 region has the DNA TGTGCCTGGAGTCGAGATAGCTCCTACAATGAGCAGTTCTTC.

The V call is TRBV19, the J call TRBJ2-7; 8 bases are shared with TRBD1. Germline trimming cut 3 bases from V and 5 bases from J; bases unmatched to any gene: 3. Germline CDR1 LNHDA, CDR2 SQIVND (reference sequence). CDR3 length: 13 residues. CDR3 in amino acids: CASSMAGGDEQYF. CDR3 coding DNA: TGTGCCAGTAGTATGGCAGGGGGCGACGAGCAGTACTTC.

This clone was seen more than once but under ten times. The chain employs TRBV4-1 and TRBJ2-7, with 15 bases matching TRBD2. The CDR3 runs to 18 residues. Germline CDR1 MGHRA, CDR2 YSYEKL. V lost 5 bases and J lost 5; bases outside the gene matches: 13. The CDR3 DNA sequence: TGCGCCAGCAGCGAACCAACAGGGGGACTAGCGGGAGGCCACGAGCAGTACTTC. Protein sequence: CASSEPTGGLAGGHEQYF.

The CDR3 coding sequence is TGTGCCAGCAGGGGACAGACGAACACCGGGGAGCTGTTTTTT. Translation: CASRGQTNTGELFF. J is TRBJ2-2 and V is TRBV9; 7 bases map to TRBD1. The ends lost 5 bases at V and 0 bases at J; junction bases unmatched: 1. This CDR3 region has 14 residues. Germline CDR1 and CDR2: SGDLS and YYNGEE.

The rearrangement joins TRBV28 to TRBJ1-4; TRBD1 is a possible D gene (6 bases). The CDR3 contains 14 residues. Deletions cut 6 bases from V and 5 bases from J, with 13 bases between. The V gene's germline CDR1 is MDHEN and CDR2 SYDVKM. The CDR3 coding sequence is TGTGCCAGCAGGGTTCAGGGGAAGAATGAAAAACTGTTTTTT. Amino acids: CASRVQGKNEKLFF.

The rearrangement links TRBV28 to TRBJ2-1, with D perhaps matching TRBD2 (6 bases). V was cut by 6 bases and J by 0 bases, with 15 bases left in between. Germline-derived CDR1 and CDR2 are MDHEN and SYDVKM. The CDR3 sequence is 16 residues long. This CDR3 reads CASSRRAGSSYNEQFF. The CDR3 DNA is TGTGCCAGCAGCCGCCGTGCCGGGAGCTCCTACAATGAGCAGTTCTTC. The full variable domain, in which reference TRBV28 and TRBJ2-1 provide the parts outside the CDR3, is DVKVTQSSRYLVKRTGEKVFLECVQDMDHENMFWYRQDPGLGLRLIYFSYDVKMKEKGDIPEGYSVSREKKERFSLILESASTNQTSMYLCASSRRAGSSYNEQFFGPGTRLTVL.

This clone was detected once. The CDR3 protein is CASSRTTGRASYGYTF. CDR3 in DNA: TGTGCCAGCAGCCGCACCACAGGGCGGGCATCCTATGGCTACACCTTC. The rearrangement joins TRBV5-6 to TRBJ1-2, with D perhaps TRBD1 (6 bases). Trimming stripped 4 bases from V and 4 bases from J, with 20 bases between. Germline values: CDR1 SGHDT, CDR2 YYEEEE. This CDR3 region has 16 residues.